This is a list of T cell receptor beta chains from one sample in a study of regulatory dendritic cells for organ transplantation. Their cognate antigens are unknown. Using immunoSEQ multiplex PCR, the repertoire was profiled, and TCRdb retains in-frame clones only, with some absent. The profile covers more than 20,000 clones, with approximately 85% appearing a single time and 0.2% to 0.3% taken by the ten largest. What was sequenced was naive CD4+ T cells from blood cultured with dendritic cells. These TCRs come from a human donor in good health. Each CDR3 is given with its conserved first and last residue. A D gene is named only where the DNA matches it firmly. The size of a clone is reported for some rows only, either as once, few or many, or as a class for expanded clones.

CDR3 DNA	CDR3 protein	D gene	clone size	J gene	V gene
TGTGCCAGCTCACCGGACATCATGAACACTGAAGCTTTCTTT	CASSPDIMNTEAFF	.	few	TRBJ1-1	TRBV18
TGTGCCATCAGTAGAACAGATACGCAGTATTTT	CAISRTDTQYF	.	few	TRBJ2-3	TRBV10-3
TGTGCCAGCAGCGCTGAAAAAACAGGGAGTGTCGGGGAGCTGTTTTTT	CASSAEKTGSVGELFF	.	.	TRBJ2-2	TRBV6-4
TGTGCCAGCAGCTTGTGGGACAGTGCTAACTATGGCTACACCTTC	CASSLWDSANYGYTF	TRBD1	.	TRBJ1-2	TRBV5-5
TGTGCCAGCAGTGAATGGAGAAATCAGCCCCAGCATTTT	CASSEWRNQPQHF	.	few	TRBJ1-5	TRBV2
TGCAGCGTTGGGGCAGGGGAGCGGTATGGCTACACCTTC	CSVGAGERYGYTF	.	.	TRBJ1-2	TRBV29-1
TGTGCCAGCAGCGGGCGGGGGGGGCCAGGAAACACCATATATTTT	CASSGRGGPGNTIYF	.	.	TRBJ1-3	TRBV6-1
TGCGCCAGCAGCCAAACCTCTTGGAATGAGCAGTTCTTC	CASSQTSWNEQFF	.	.	TRBJ2-1	TRBV4-1
TGTGCCACCAGCAGAGATCCGCGGGACAGGGGTATGAACACTGAAGCTTTCTTT	CATSRDPRDRGMNTEAFF	TRBD1	.	TRBJ1-1	TRBV15
TGTGCCTGGAGCGTTTCCGCAATGTCGAAAATCGCTAGCACAGATACGCAGTATTTT	CAWSVSAMSKIASTDTQYF	.	.	TRBJ2-3	TRBV30
TGTGCCAGCAGAGTTTTTCGGGACGCGAACACTGAAGCTTTCTTT	CASRVFRDANTEAFF	.	.	TRBJ1-1	TRBV28
TGTGCCAGCAGCGTAGTAACAGCTTACAATGAGCAGTTCTTC	CASSVVTAYNEQFF	.	once	TRBJ2-1	TRBV9
TGCGCCAGCAGCCAACTAGCGGGATCGAACACCGGGGAGCTGTTTTTT	CASSQLAGSNTGELFF	TRBD2	.	TRBJ2-2	TRBV4-3
TGTGCCAGCAGCTCTCTAGCGGGGGGGGCAGATACGCAGTATTTT	CASSSLAGGADTQYF	TRBD2	.	TRBJ2-3	TRBV7-2
TGTGCCAGCAACGAAAACTTAGGACAGGGCGGAGAGACCCAGTACTTC	CASNENLGQGGETQYF	TRBD1	.	TRBJ2-5	TRBV9
TGTGCCTGGAGTCTAGGGAAGGGCAAAGCTTTCTTT	CAWSLGKGKAFF	.	.	TRBJ1-1	TRBV30
TGTGCCAGCAGCTTAACTCTCAGCACAGATACGCAGTATTTT	CASSLTLSTDTQYF	.	.	TRBJ2-3	TRBV5-6
TGTGCCTGGAGTGTTGGGGTTCGGGGCGAAAAACTGTTTTTT	CAWSVGVRGEKLFF	.	.	TRBJ1-4	TRBV30
TGTGCCAGCAGTTTTCTCAGTTTGCGGGGGGGCTTTCCTCCCAGCGAGCAGTACTTC	CASSFLSLRGGFPPSEQYF	TRBD2	.	TRBJ2-7	TRBV27
TGTGCCAGCAGCCCGAAGGGACAGGGTTTGAACACTGAAGCTTTCTTT	CASSPKGQGLNTEAFF	TRBD1	.	TRBJ1-1	TRBV7-9
TGTGCCAGCAGTTATTTTCCCAGGGACACCGGGGAGCTGTTTTTT	CASSYFPRDTGELFF	.	.	TRBJ2-2	TRBV6-6
TGTGCCAGCAGTCGAGGGGTCTTTGGTCTGGTTGGCTACACCTTC	CASSRGVFGLVGYTF	.	.	TRBJ1-2	TRBV27
TGTGCCAGCTCCGAAACGGGACATAGCTACGAGCAGTACTTC	CASSETGHSYEQYF	.	.	TRBJ2-7	TRBV6-5
TGTGCCAGTAGTATTTCTTCCGGGAACATTCAGTACTTC	CASSISSGNIQYF	.	.	TRBJ2-4	TRBV19
TGCAGCGTCTCCCGGGGACTAGCGGGCCGTGAGCAGTTCTTC	CSVSRGLAGREQFF	TRBD2	.	TRBJ2-1	TRBV29-1
TGTGCCAGCTCACCACCGACTAGCGGGAGGAACACCGGGGAGCTGTTTTTT	CASSPPTSGRNTGELFF	TRBD2	once	TRBJ2-2	TRBV18
TGTGCCAGTAGTATAGATCGCGGAACGGGACGCAGCTCCTATAATTCACCCCTCCACTTT	CASSIDRGTGRSSYNSPLHF	.	.	TRBJ1-6	TRBV19
TGTGCCAGCAGCCGGGATTTATATAATTCACCCCTCCACTTT	CASSRDLYNSPLHF	.	.	TRBJ1-6	TRBV6-5
TGTGCCAGCAGCTTGGGTCGGACCGCAACTAATGAAAAACTGTTTTTT	CASSLGRTATNEKLFF	.	.	TRBJ1-4	TRBV5-6
TGTGCCAGCAGGACGGGACTCCAAGAGACCCAGTACTTC	CASRTGLQETQYF	.	.	TRBJ2-5	TRBV5-4
TGTGCCTGGACCGACAGTAATGAGCAGTTCTTC	CAWTDSNEQFF	.	once	TRBJ2-1	TRBV30
TGTGCTAGTGGTTCCTACAGGATGTCAGACCTCCAAGAGACCCAGTACTTC	CASGSYRMSDLQETQYF	.	.	TRBJ2-5	TRBV12-5
TGTGCCACCAGCAGAGGCGTGAGGGCTTCCGGAAACACCATATATTTT	CATSRGVRASGNTIYF	.	.	TRBJ1-3	TRBV15
TGTGCCAGCTCACCAGTTTCGACAGGGAATCGCTATGGCTACACCTTC	CASSPVSTGNRYGYTF	TRBD1	.	TRBJ1-2	TRBV18
TGTGCCAGCAGCCACGACAGGGCGGGAGAGCAGTACTTC	CASSHDRAGEQYF	.	few	TRBJ2-7	TRBV14
TGTGCCAGCAGGGTAACTAGCGGGGGCTTCCATACGCAGTATTTT	CASRVTSGGFHTQYF	TRBD2	once	TRBJ2-3	TRBV2
TGTGCCAGCTCACCAAACTTGGGGGGCTTATCTGGAAACACCATATATTTT	CASSPNLGGLSGNTIYF	.	.	TRBJ1-3	TRBV18
TGTGCCAGCAGCTTAGCTGGGGTTAATCAGCCCCAGCATTTT	CASSLAGVNQPQHF	.	once	TRBJ1-5	TRBV7-2
TGTGCCAGTAGTATAATCGATAGCTCTGGGGCCAACGTCCTGACTTTC	CASSIIDSSGANVLTF	.	.	TRBJ2-6	TRBV19
TGTGCCAGCAGCGTTTCCGTACAGACTGGAAACACCATATATTTT	CASSVSVQTGNTIYF	.	once	TRBJ1-3	TRBV9
TGTGCCACCAGCAGAGATTTGAGGTCCTCCTACGAGCAGTACTTC	CATSRDLRSSYEQYF	.	.	TRBJ2-7	TRBV15
TGTGCCAGCAGCTCCACAGGGGGAGGGACAGATACGCAGTATTTT	CASSSTGGGTDTQYF	.	.	TRBJ2-3	TRBV5-6
TGTGCCAGCTCACCACGGGCCCGGGGAACCCACGAGCAGTACTTC	CASSPRARGTHEQYF	.	.	TRBJ2-7	TRBV18
TGTGCCATCAGTGAGTCGTTGGGGACAGGGGGACAGGAGACCCAGTACTTC	CAISESLGTGGQETQYF	TRBD1	.	TRBJ2-5	TRBV10-3